This T cell receptor beta chain was recovered during a study of post-analysis software for immune sequencing data. In its sample, this clonotype was seen a few times. Its antigen remains unknown. Study outcomes and limitations: By F measure, strong co-clustering occurred among samples prepared in the same batch. TRBV5-6, TRBV5-1 and TRBV20-1 were among roughly 5 TRBV segments more frequent in patients than controls.

Incorporated into the TCR beta cDNA libraries were unique molecular identifiers, which served to reduce PCR and sequencing biases. TCRdb re-called the PCR reads with MiXCR, one entry per CDR3 protein. This table has a few hundred thousand distinct CDR3 sequences, about a third appearing once. This CDR3 has 17 residues. Unmatched junction bases numbered 12, after V lost 6 bases and J lost 5 bases. In germline, CDR1 is MNHNS, CDR2 SASEGT. Source material: blood. The clonotype was recovered from a girl between 5 and 17 years old with multiple sclerosis. V is TRBV6-1 and J is TRBJ2-3, with TRBD2 matching 12 bases. CDR3 nucleotide sequence: TGTGCCAGCAGCAACGACCCTAGCGGGGGGGCCATAGATACGCAGTATTTT. This sequence encodes CASSNDPSGGAIDTQYF.